What follows are 27 T cell receptor beta chains derived from one specimen sequenced in a study of T cells after posttransplantation cyclophosphamide. Some clones are missing from TCRdb's copy, which holds only in-frame ones; the method was immunoSEQ multiplex PCR. The repertoire yields approximately 24,000 clones, none seen only once; the top ten contain under 7.5%. The sample taken for sequencing was PBMCs. Receptors originate from a woman aged 55-75 years in good health, CMV-negative, and a related stem cell transplant donor.

This clone was counted at least ten times. The chain recombines TRBV27 with TRBJ2-1; D might be TRBD2 (5 bases). Trimming removed 5 bases from V and 4 bases from J, with 15 bases in between. This CDR3 has 15 residues. CDR1 MNHEY and CDR2 SMNVEV come from the germline V gene (reference sequence). The CDR3 here is CASSPRLGRYNEQFF. The CDR3 DNA sequence: TGTGCCAGCAGTCCGAGGCTGGGGAGATACAATGAGCAGTTCTTC.

By sample fraction, this clone is medium-sized (0.01 to 0.1%). This chain uses TRBV4-1 with TRBJ1-5; D call uncertain. V shed 1 base and J shed 5 bases, with 9 bases lying between them. Germline V gives CDR1 MGHRA, CDR2 YSYEKL. This CDR3 is built from 14 residues. The CDR3 nucleotides read TGCGCCAGCAGCCAAGGGTCAGGATATCAGCCCCAGCATTTT. Its protein product is CASSQGSGYQPQHF.

This clone occurred many times. The rearrangement links TRBV4-1 to TRBJ1-2, with D perhaps TRBD1 (5 bases). In germline, CDR1 is MGHRA, CDR2 YSYEKL. The CDR3 extends over 15 amino acids. The V and J ends lost 5 bases and 2 bases respectively, with 15 bases between them. CDR3 sequence: CASSLSPGGNYGYTF. The CDR3 DNA follows: TGCGCCAGCAGCTTAAGTCCTGGGGGGAACTATGGCTACACCTTC.

This clone appeared many times. This chain joins TRBV5-1 and TRBJ2-5; 12 nucleotides agree with TRBD2. After removal of 4 bases from V and 5 bases from J, the junction contained 3 bases not matched to a gene. CDR3 length: 14 amino acids. The germline V gene has CDR1 SGHRS and CDR2 YFSETQ. The CDR3 spells CASSAGLAGETQYF. DNA for the CDR3: TGCGCCAGCAGCGCGGGACTAGCGGGCGAGACCCAGTACTTC.

This clone was detected many times. The rearrangement joins TRBV21-1 to TRBJ2-3; the DNA was not used to check the table's D call, TRBD1. TRBV21-1 is annotated as a pseudogene. CDR3 length equals 16 residues. CDR3 sequence: CASSKVSGKSTDTQYF. In DNA form, the CDR3 reads TGTGCCAGCAGCAAAGTTTCAGGCAAGAGCACAGATACGCAGTATTTT.

This clone was recorded many times. This chain joins TRBV11-3 and TRBJ2-3, with 10 bases fitting TRBD1. V dropped 3 bases and J dropped 4; count of bases not matched to a gene: 1. Germline CDR1 SGHNT, CDR2 YENEEA. The CDR3 covers 14 residues. The CDR3 nucleotides read TGTGCCAGCAGCTTTGGACAGGGGGCAGATACGCAGTATTTT. Its translation: CASSFGQGADTQYF. Supplemented by reference TRBV11-3 and TRBJ2-3, the full variable domain reads EAGVVQSPRYKIIEKKQPVAFWCNPISGHNTLYWYLQNLGQGPELLIRYENEEAVDDSQLPKDRFSAERLKGVDSTLKIQPAELGDSAVYLCASSFGQGADTQYFGPGTRLTVL.

The sample holds many counts of this clone. The chain combines TRBV29-1 with TRBJ2-3; tentatively, D is TRBD1 (5 bases). The CDR3 sequence is 12 residues long. Trimming removed 1 base at V and 3 bases at J, with 5 bases between. CDR1 is SQVTM and CDR2 is ANQGSEA in the germline V gene. CDR3 region: CSVEGQTDTQYF. The CDR3 DNA reads TGCAGCGTTGAAGGACAGACAGATACGCAGTATTTT.

This clone has ten or more counts. The rearrangement links TRBV7-2 to TRBJ1-1; weak D call: TRBD1 (5 bases). In germline, CDR1 is SGHTA, CDR2 FQGNSA. V was shortened by 2 bases and J by 5 bases, with 9 bases between the two germline ends. The CDR3 runs to 13 residues. The CDR3 DNA reads TGTGCCAGCAGCTTACGAAGGGGTACTGAAGCTTTCTTT. Translated, it gives CASSLRRGTEAFF.

In its sample, this clone is large. The chain recombines TRBV5-1 with TRBJ2-2, with D perhaps matching TRBD2 (5 bases). Germline loops: CDR1 SGHRS, CDR2 YFSETQ. The CDR3 extends over 14 amino acids. V was clipped by 0 bases and J by 6 bases, with 9 bases between them. CDR3 DNA sequence: TGCGCCAGCAGCTTGGACAGCGGTTCCGGGGAGCTGTTTTTT. Translating gives CASSLDSGSGELFF.

This clone was recorded many times. This sequence joins TRBV19 and TRBJ1-4; TRBD1 is a possible D gene (6 bases). Looked up from germline, CDR1 is LNHDA and CDR2 is SQIVND (reference sequence). Trimming removed 8 bases from V and 10 bases from J, with 17 bases in between. The CDR3 contains 13 residues. The CDR3 sequence is CASWGHGAGKLFF. The CDR3 bases are TGTGCCAGTTGGGGGCACGGGGCCGGAAAACTGTTTTTT.

This clone was found many times. This chain joins TRBV9 and TRBJ2-7, with 9 positions matching TRBD1. The length of the CDR3 is 15 residues. Germline CDR1 reads SGDLS; CDR2 reads YYNGEE. Losses at the gene ends were 3 bases for V and 2 bases for J; bases not matched to a gene: 6. The CDR3 is CASSASTGGPYEQYF. DNA for the CDR3: TGTGCCAGCAGCGCCTCGACAGGGGGGCCCTACGAGCAGTACTTC.

This clone was seen many times. The rearrangement links TRBV7-9 to TRBJ2-3, with 7 bases fitting TRBD2. Germline V CDR1 and CDR2: SEHNR, FQNEAQ (reference sequence). This CDR3 has 15 residues. V gave up 6 bases and J gave up 6 bases; unmatched junction bases: 12. DNA of the CDR3: TGTGCCAGCAGACTAGGGAGGGGTAGTTGGGATACGCAGTATTTT. This encodes CASRLGRGSWDTQYF.

This clone has a count of ten or more. The rearrangement links TRBV7-9 to TRBJ2-5; possible D gene TRBD2, 6 bases. Germline CDR1 and CDR2: SEHNR and FQNEAQ (reference sequence). The germline V and J ends were trimmed by 5 bases and 7 bases, with 14 bases remaining between them. There are 13 residues in the CDR3. CDR3 loop: CASSRTGDPTQYF. The CDR3 nucleotides read TGTGCCAGCAGCCGGACGGGGGACCCGACCCAGTACTTC.

Only a few counts were recorded for this clone. V and J are TRBV9 and TRBJ2-5; 8 bases agree with TRBD1. V shed 0 bases, J shed 4 bases, and the junction held 5 bases outside the gene matches. Germline lookup yields CDR1 SGDLS and CDR2 YYNGEE. The CDR3 extends over 15 amino acids. The CDR3 coding sequence is TGTGCCAGCAGCGTAGAGGACAGGGTAGGAGAGACCCAGTACTTC. This codes for CASSVEDRVGETQYF.

This clone showed up many times. CDR3 nucleotides: TGTGCCAGCAGCTTAGTAGGGGGCAGGGCCGATGGCTACACCTTC. Translation gives CASSLVGGRADGYTF. This sequence joins TRBV7-9 and TRBJ1-2; 7 nucleotides align to TRBD1. The CDR3 is 15 residues long. J lost 6 bases, V lost 1 base, and 8 bases had no gene match. Germline V CDR1 and CDR2: SEHNR, FQNEAQ (reference sequence).

This clone has ten or more counts. This sequence joins TRBV6-6 and TRBJ2-2; unclear D gene. The CDR3 has 13 amino acids. Germline V gives CDR1 MNHNY, CDR2 SVGAGI (reference sequence). The V end was cut by 2 bases, the J end by 9 bases, with 10 bases between. The CDR3 DNA sequence: TGTGCCAGCAGTTACCTAGACCCGAGGGAGCTGTTTTTT. Translation gives CASSYLDPRELFF.

Many counts were recorded for this clone. This chain joins TRBV7-8 and TRBJ2-3, with no clear D. Trimming removed 4 bases from V and 2 bases from J, with 4 bases in between. This CDR3 is built from 12 residues. Germline V lookup: CDR1 SGHVS, CDR2 FQNEAQ. CDR3 amino acids: CASSSSTDTQYF. DNA for the CDR3: TGTGCCAGCAGCTCCTCCACAGATACGCAGTATTTT.

This clone was counted at least ten times. The chain is built from TRBV7-2 and TRBJ1-6; 8 nucleotides agree with TRBD1. V trimming: 1 base; J trimming: 7 bases; junction bases outside the gene matches: 3. The V gene's germline CDR1 is SGHTA and CDR2 FQGNSA. The CDR3 has 15 residues. CDR3 nucleotides: TGTGCCAGCAGCTTAGTCGGACAGGGCAATTCACCCCTCCACTTT. Protein sequence: CASSLVGQGNSPLHF.

This clone was detected many times. The chain joins TRBV5-1 to TRBJ1-1, with TRBD1 matching 10 bases. The CDR3 covers 15 residues. Germline CDR1 reads SGHRS; CDR2 reads YFSETQ. V shed 4 bases, J shed 6 bases, and the junction held 9 bases outside the gene matches. In nucleotides, the CDR3 is TGCGCCAGCAGCGGGGGGCTGACAGGGGGCCCTGAAGCTTTCTTT. Protein product: CASSGGLTGGPEAFF.

This clone came up a few times. The rearrangement links TRBV4-2 to TRBJ2-7; tentative D call: TRBD1 (5 bases). The germline CDR1 and CDR2 sequences are LGHNA and YNFKEQ. This CDR3 has 13 residues. V was pared by 1 base and J by 11 bases, with 15 bases between. The DNA of the CDR3 is TGTGCCAGCAGCCAAGCGCCCGACAGCGCAGAGTACTTC. Protein: CASSQAPDSAEYF.

This clone was observed at least ten times. The chain uses TRBV5-3 and TRBJ1-5; TRBD1 agrees at 8 bases. TRBV5-3 carries the ORF label, with uncertain function. The CDR3 totals 17 residues. The J segment lost 0 bases and the V segment lost 3 bases, leaving 8 bases of the junction unmatched. The DNA of the CDR3 is TGTGCCAGAAGCTGGGACAGGTTTACTTATAGCAATCAGCCCCAGCATTTT. It translates to CARSWDRFTYSNQPQHF.

This clone showed up many times. CDR3 nucleotide sequence: TGTGCCAGCAGCCCTGGCGGTAACACTGAAGCTTTCTTT. Translated, it gives CASSPGGNTEAFF. The chain links TRBV7-3 to TRBJ1-1; no reliable D call. Germline CDR1 and CDR2: SGHTA and FQGTGA. With 5 bases removed from V and 2 bases from J, the gap between germline ends came to 9 bases. This CDR3 has 13 amino acids.

Within the sample, this clone is medium-sized. The chain joins TRBV19 to TRBJ2-1; 7 bases are a match to TRBD2. The CDR3 loop spans 15 amino acids. CDR1 and CDR2 (germline): LNHDA, SQIVND (reference sequence). Unmatched junction bases numbered 9, after V lost 3 bases and J lost 7 bases. CDR3 coding DNA: TGTGCCAGTAGTATGCCCGGACTAGTTCGGAATGAGCAGTTCTTC. As protein: CASSMPGLVRNEQFF.

This chain links TRBV29-1 with TRBJ2-3; weak D call: TRBD2 (6 bases). CDR3 length: 13 amino acids. Deletions cut 3 bases from V and 0 bases from J, with 7 bases between. CDR1 is SQVTM, CDR2 ANQGSEA, per germline. CDR3 DNA: TGCAGCGTTGACGCGGGGAGCACAGATACGCAGTATTTT. It encodes CSVDAGSTDTQYF.

The table lists this clone with many counts. V gene TRBV18 combines with J gene TRBJ2-1, with 11 positions matching TRBD2. The V gene's germline CDR1 is KGHSH and CDR2 LQKENI. This CDR3 spans 16 amino acids. The junction had 6 bases not matched to a gene; V was cut back by 6 bases and J by 2 bases. The CDR3 DNA reads as TGTGCCAGCTCCCCCACTAGCGGGGGCACCTACAATGAGCAGTTCTTC. Protein product: CASSPTSGGTYNEQFF.

The J gene is TRBJ2-1, the V gene TRBV2, with TRBD2 matching 8 bases. The germline V gene has CDR1 SNHLY and CDR2 FYNNEI. V lost 6 bases and J lost 4; bases outside the gene matches: 17. This CDR3 spans 18 amino acids. The CDR3 sequence: CASRPKSGLAGPYNEQFF. CDR3 sequence (DNA): TGTGCCAGCAGACCGAAGAGCGGACTAGCCGGTCCATACAATGAGCAGTTCTTC.

Many counts were recorded for this clone. The rearrangement uses TRBV20-1 and TRBJ1-1; unclear D gene. Germline CDR1 is DFQATT and CDR2 is SNEGSKA (reference sequence). Trimming removed 5 bases from V and 2 bases from J, with 6 bases in between. CDR3 size: 11 residues. CDR3 loop: CSAAGNTEAFF. For the CDR3, the DNA is TGCAGTGCTGCAGGAAACACTGAAGCTTTCTTT.